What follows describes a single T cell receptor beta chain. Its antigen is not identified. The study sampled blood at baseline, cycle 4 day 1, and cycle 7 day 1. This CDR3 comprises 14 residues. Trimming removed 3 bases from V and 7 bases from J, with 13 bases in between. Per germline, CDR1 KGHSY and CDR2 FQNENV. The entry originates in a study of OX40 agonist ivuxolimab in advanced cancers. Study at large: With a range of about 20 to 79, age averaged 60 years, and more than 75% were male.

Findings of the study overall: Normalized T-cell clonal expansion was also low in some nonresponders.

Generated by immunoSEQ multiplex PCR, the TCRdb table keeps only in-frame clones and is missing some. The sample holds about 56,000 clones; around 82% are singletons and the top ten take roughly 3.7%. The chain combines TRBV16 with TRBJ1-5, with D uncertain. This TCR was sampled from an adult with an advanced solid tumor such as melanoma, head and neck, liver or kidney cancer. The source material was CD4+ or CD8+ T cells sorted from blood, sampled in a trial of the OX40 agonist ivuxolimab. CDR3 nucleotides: TGTGCCAGCAGCCAGGAGGCGGGGAGGCAGCCCCAGCATTTT. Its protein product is CASSQEAGRQPQHF.